This T cell receptor (beta chain) was sequenced in a study of blood T cell repertoires in COVID-19. Study-wide context: From T cells, B-cell-depleted T cells, or PBMCs came the material, which was cDNA or gDNA.

Original processing notes: By means of reference gene primer amplification, nucleated cell counts were estimated. Produced via immunoSEQ multiplex PCR; TCRdb's table is partial and in-frame only. V and J calls and clone size are as listed in that table; D and trimming were resolved from the DNA. The table shows under 300,000 clones, with approximately 90% occurring only once. The CDR3 has 14 residues. This TCR was recovered from a woman under 40 with active or convalescent COVID-19. J is TRBJ1-1 and V is TRBV21-1; the tabulated D call, TRBD1, remains unverified against the DNA. TRBV21-1 is labeled a pseudogene. The source material was peripheral blood. This CDR3 is CASSDRDKNTEAFF. The DNA of the CDR3 is TGTGCCAGCAGCGACCGGGACAAGAACACTGAAGCTTTCTTT.